Below, 31 T cell receptor beta chains from the same sample are listed, as sequenced in a study of blood T cells in healthy people across ages. PCR was performed a second time for about 7 to 11 cycles using a sample-barcoded 5' primer and a J-beta primer mix. Via MiXCR, TCRdb re-called the 5' RACE reads, giving one row per CDR3 protein. Among approximately 400,000 distinct CDR3 sequences listed, 52% were seen once. The sample taken for sequencing was blood. These receptor sequences come from a man between 60 and 70 years old in good health.

J is TRBJ2-7 and V is TRBV28; TRBD2 matches at 7 bases. The CDR3 runs to 15 residues. Germline assignment: CDR1 MDHEN and CDR2 SYDVKM. J was trimmed by 7 bases and V by 5 bases; bases with no gene match: 14. CDR3 nucleotides: TGTGCCAGCAGTCCACGCCGCGGGAGAGGGGATGAGCAGTACTTC. It codes for CASSPRRGRGDEQYF.

A remark on this clonotype: At one boundary the junction diverges from the germline segment, which might be a read error. The rearrangement uses TRBV7-7 and TRBJ2-5; D gene unclear. Germline V gene lookup returns CDR1 SSHAT and CDR2 FNYEAQ (reference sequence). The CDR3 extends over 13 amino acids. The CDR3 loop reads CASSVGAEETQYF. The CDR3 DNA reads as TGTGCTAGCAGCGTCGGCGCGGAAGAGACCCAGTACTTC. Combining the CDR3 with reference TRBV7-7 and TRBJ2-5 gives the whole variable domain GAGVSQSPRYKVTKRGQDVTLRCDPISSHATLYWYQQALGQGPEFLTYFNYEAQPDKSGLPSDRFSAERPEGSISTLTIQRTEQRDSAMYRCASSVGAEETQYFGPGTRLLVL.

The chain carries TRBV6-2 or TRBV6-3 and TRBJ2-3; D is unclear. Germline assignment: CDR1 MNHEY and CDR2 SVGEGT. CDR3 size: 14 residues. Trimming removed 6 bases at V and 0 bases at J, with 10 bases between. The CDR3 DNA follows: TGTGCCAGCAGAACTCTTACGAGCACAGATACGCAGTATTTT. It encodes CASRTLTSTDTQYF.

V usage is TRBV12-3 or TRBV12-4 and J usage is TRBJ2-5; either TRBD1 or TRBD2 may supply D (5 bases each). The CDR3 runs 13 residues. V dropped 2 bases and J dropped 4 bases, with 8 bases sitting between them. The chain's CDR3 is CASSLRDGETQYF. CDR3 nucleotide sequence: TGTGCCAGCAGTTTAAGGGACGGAGAGACCCAGTACTTC.

CDR3 DNA: TGTGCCAGCAGTTTAGTGGCTAGCGGTCCGAAGGAGCAGTTCTTC. The encoded protein is CASSLVASGPKEQFF. The V gene is TRBV28, the J gene TRBJ2-1; 7 bases line up with TRBD2. The CDR3 runs to 15 residues. V trimming: 2 bases; J trimming: 10 bases; junction bases outside the gene matches: 11. The germline CDR1 and CDR2 sequences are MDHEN and SYDVKM.

The genes are TRBV7-2 and TRBJ2-4; 9 nucleotides align to TRBD2. Germline CDR1 SGHTA, CDR2 FQGNSA. V lost 3 bases, J lost 0 bases, and 9 bases stayed unmatched. This CDR3 spans 18 amino acids. The CDR3: CASSLASGGTGAKNIQYF. The CDR3 DNA follows: TGTGCCAGCAGCTTGGCCAGCGGGGGGACCGGAGCCAAAAACATTCAGTACTTC.

This clonotype has ten or more counts. The chain employs TRBV20-1 and TRBJ1-2; TRBD1 might be the D (5 bases). Germline-derived CDR1 and CDR2 are DFQATT and SNEGSKA (reference sequence). This CDR3 comprises 13 residues. Trimming removed 6 bases from V and 4 bases from J, with 15 bases in between. CDR3 sequence reads: CSASPQGPYGYTF. The CDR3 nucleotides read TGCAGTGCGTCTCCCCAGGGACCCTATGGCTACACCTTC.

The V and J genes are TRBV5-6 and TRBJ2-5; no clear D gene. V was clipped by 0 bases and J by 7 bases, with 7 bases between them. The CDR3 length is 12 residues. Germline CDR1 is SGHDT and CDR2 is YYEEEE. CDR3 loop: CASSLDRMTQYF. Here the CDR3 DNA reads TGTGCCAGCAGCTTGGATAGAATGACCCAGTACTTC.

This chain joins TRBV7-2 and TRBJ1-6; 9 bases agree with TRBD1. J lost 7 bases, V lost 5 bases, and 3 bases had no gene match. The length of the CDR3 is 14 residues. Per the germline V gene, CDR1 is SGHTA and CDR2 is FQGNSA. The CDR3 reads CASSPTGGNSPLHF. The CDR3 DNA reads as TGTGCCAGCAGCCCGACAGGGGGAAATTCACCCCTCCACTTT.

The rearrangement uses TRBV25-1 and TRBJ2-7, with D perhaps TRBD2 (5 bases). Deletions cut 11 bases from V and 6 bases from J, with 14 bases between. Germline CDR1 is MGHDK and CDR2 is SYGVNS. There are 11 residues in the CDR3. CDR3 coding DNA: TGTGCCGGAAAGGAGGACCGCGAGCAGTACTTC. Amino acid sequence: CAGKEDREQYF.

The gene calls are TRBV2 and TRBJ1-2; 8 bases map to TRBD1. The CDR3 consists of 13 residues. V was clipped by 3 bases and J by 4 bases; unmatched bases: 1. Germline lookup yields CDR1 SNHLY and CDR2 FYNNEI. CDR3 sequence reads: CASSEDRAYGYTF. CDR3 in DNA: TGTGCCAGCAGTGAGGACAGGGCCTATGGCTACACCTTC.

This rearrangement joins TRBV18 to TRBJ1-2; 10 positions match TRBD1. V lost 3 bases to trimming and J lost 4 bases; unmatched junction nucleotides: 8. This CDR3 is built from 16 residues. Per germline, CDR1 KGHSH and CDR2 LQKENI. The CDR3 DNA is TGTGCCAGCTCACCTGCTGACAGGGGGCAAAGCTATGGCTACACCTTC. Residues: CASSPADRGQSYGYTF.

The chain couples TRBV11-3 to TRBJ2-6; D ambiguous. Trimming pared 3 bases from V and 4 bases from J, leaving 10 bases between. CDR1 is SGHNT, CDR2 YENEEA, per germline. The CDR3 is made up of 15 amino acids. CDR3 region: CASSFGSKGANVLTF. The CDR3 DNA follows: TGTGCCAGCAGCTTCGGGTCTAAGGGGGCCAACGTCCTGACTTTC.

This rearrangement joins TRBV27 to TRBJ2-5; 7 bases are a match to TRBD1. Germline V CDR1 and CDR2: MNHEY, SMNVEV (reference sequence). The trim removed 5 bases at V and 5 bases at J, leaving 11 bases unmatched. The CDR3 has 15 amino acids. The CDR3 reads CASSRRGTGDETQYF. CDR3 nucleotides: TGTGCCAGCAGTCGTAGAGGAACAGGGGATGAGACCCAGTACTTC.

CDR3 sequence: CSVEEGNEQYF. The CDR3, as DNA: TGCAGCGTTGAAGAGGGGAACGAGCAGTACTTC. This sequence joins TRBV29-1 and TRBJ2-7; no clear D. The CDR3 runs to 11 residues. The germline gives CDR1 SQVTM, CDR2 ANQGSEA. Trimming left V 0 bases short and J 5 bases short, with 5 bases between.

Only a few counts were recorded for this clonotype. The gene calls are TRBV7-8 and TRBJ2-5, with 11 bases that match TRBD1. Germline V gene lookup returns CDR1 SGHVS and CDR2 FQNEAQ. J was trimmed by 5 bases and V by 5 bases; bases with no gene match: 10. The CDR3 runs to 16 residues. The CDR3 bases are TGTGCCAGCAGCCTAAGGACAGGGGGCTACGTGGAGACCCAGTACTTC. Residues: CASSLRTGGYVETQYF.

This clonotype has just one count. A junction boundary mismatches the germline segment, possibly from a read error. The DNA for the CDR3 is TGTGCCAGCAGCTCCGTGGGACGGATTAAAGCTAACTATGGCTACACCTTC. This gives the protein CASSSVGRIKANYGYTF. The chain has TRBV4-1 and TRBJ1-2; D might be TRBD1 (5 bases). Per the germline V gene, CDR1 is MGHRA and CDR2 is YSYEKL. This CDR3 has 17 amino acids.

This clonotype has more than one count but fewer than ten. The CDR3, as DNA: TGTGCCAGCAGACGAGAGGAATTCGGCAGGGAAAGGAATTCACCCCTCCACTTT. Protein: CASRREEFGRERNSPLHF. J is TRBJ1-6 and V is TRBV4-2; the D gene is possibly TRBD1 (5 bases). CDR3 length equals 18 residues. The germline gives CDR1 LGHNA, CDR2 YNFKEQ. Trimming cost V 6 bases and J 7 bases, with 25 bases left between them.

V and J are TRBV9 and TRBJ1-2; 8 bases map to TRBD1. CDR1 SGDLS and CDR2 YYNGEE come from the germline V gene. V lost 4 bases, J lost 8 bases, and 10 bases stayed unmatched. The CDR3 runs 14 residues. In DNA, the CDR3 is TGTGCCAGCAGCCGGTCGGGGACAGGAGGGGGCTACACCTTC. It specifies CASSRSGTGGGYTF.

The J gene is TRBJ1-6, the V gene TRBV6-1; possible D gene TRBD1, 6 bases. This CDR3 is 16 amino acids long. Trimming pared 10 bases from V and 6 bases from J, leaving 22 bases between. CDR1 MNHNS and CDR2 SASEGT come from the germline V gene. The CDR3 DNA sequence: TGTGCCACCCGGGCAAGGGGGGCGGCTAGTAATTCACCCCTCCACTTT. Its protein product is CATRARGAASNSPLHF.

The chain recombines TRBV3-1 with TRBJ1-1, with a possible D match to TRBD1 (6 bases). The CDR3 spans 14 residues. V was clipped by 6 bases and J by 0 bases, with 11 bases between them. The V gene's germline CDR1 is LGHDT and CDR2 YNNKEL (reference sequence). The CDR3 region has the DNA TGTGCCAGCAGGGAACAGGGCATGAACACTGAAGCTTTCTTT. It codes for CASREQGMNTEAFF.

This clonotype was counted between two and nine times. The V call is TRBV28, the J call TRBJ1-1; no firm D call. The CDR3 has 15 residues. V was shortened by 1 base and J by 0 bases, with 9 bases between the two germline ends. The V gene's germline CDR1 is MDHEN and CDR2 SYDVKM. CDR3: CASSLSTNMNTEAFF. DNA of the CDR3: TGTGCCAGCAGTTTATCCACAAACATGAACACTGAAGCTTTCTTT. Complete variable domain (other parts from reference TRBV28 and TRBJ1-1): DVKVTQSSRYLVKRTGEKVFLECVQDMDHENMFWYRQDPGLGLRLIYFSYDVKMKEKGDIPEGYSVSREKKERFSLILESASTNQTSMYLCASSLSTNMNTEAFFGQGTRLTVV.

This clonotype was counted only a few times. V usage is TRBV5-1 and J usage is TRBJ2-3; 8 bases map to TRBD2. Germline V CDR1 and CDR2: SGHRS, YFSETQ. The CDR3 length is 16 residues. V shed 2 bases and J 2 bases; nucleotides not matched to a gene: 7. The CDR3 spells CASSFYREGPTDTQYF. In DNA form, the CDR3 reads TGCGCCAGCAGCTTCTATCGGGAGGGCCCCACAGATACGCAGTATTTT.

This clonotype has only a few counts. An end of the junction does not agree with germline; a read error may underlie this. V usage is TRBV6-5 and J usage is TRBJ2-7; D might be TRBD1 (6 bases). CDR1 and CDR2 from the germline V gene are MNHEY and SVGAGI. The CDR3 spans 11 residues. CDR3 sequence (DNA): TGTACCAGCACCAGGGGACACGAGCAGTACTTC. The encoded protein is CTSTRGHEQYF.

This rearrangement joins TRBV7-2 to TRBJ1-6; 10 nucleotides align to TRBD1. V lost 6 bases and J lost 6; bases outside the gene matches: 11. Germline CDR1 and CDR2: SGHTA and FQGNSA. The CDR3 loop spans 17 amino acids. Here the CDR3 reads CASSSPRDRGLNSPLHF. For the CDR3, the DNA is TGTGCCAGCAGTTCACCCCGGGACAGGGGACTTAATTCACCCCTCCACTTT.

The count of this clonotype is one. The chain has TRBV7-9 and TRBJ2-5, with D tentatively TRBD2 (6 bases). Trimming took 11 bases from V and 7 from J, leaving 29 bases between them. This CDR3 is built from 16 residues. Germline lookup yields CDR1 SEHNR and CDR2 FQNEAQ (reference sequence). CDR3 amino acids: CACTAGEDAGGWTQYF. CDR3 coding DNA: TGTGCCTGCACCGCTGGGGAGGATGCCGGAGGGTGGACCCAGTACTTC.

This clonotype was detected only a few times. The chain joins TRBV7-2 to TRBJ1-2, with D perhaps TRBD1 (5 bases). V lost 7 bases to trimming and J lost 4 bases, with 19 bases between them. This CDR3 contains 15 residues. Germline V gives CDR1 SGHTA, CDR2 FQGNSA. The CDR3 spells CASNPTGGSPYGYTF. Written as DNA, the CDR3 is TGTGCCAGCAACCCCACGGGGGGGAGTCCCTATGGCTACACCTTC.

The rearrangement joins TRBV10-2 to TRBJ2-1; TRBD2 agrees at 9 bases. The end of the DNA aligns better with TRBJ2-7, so the J call may be wrong. Germline CDR1 is WSHSY and CDR2 is SAAADI. This CDR3 is 17 amino acids long. Here the CDR3 DNA reads TGCGCCAGCAGTGGGTCGGGGCTAGCGGGGCTTTTAGGGGAGCAGTACTTC. As protein: CASSGSGLAGLLGEQYF.

The chain recombines TRBV5-1 with TRBJ2-1, with D possibly being TRBD1 (5 bases). V shed 4 bases and J shed 0 bases, with 14 bases lying between them. CDR3 size: 16 residues. CDR1 and CDR2 (germline): SGHRS, YFSETQ. CDR3 residues: CASSAGQKASYNEQFF. The CDR3 nucleotides are TGCGCCAGCAGCGCCGGACAAAAAGCCTCCTACAATGAGCAGTTCTTC.

In this sample, this clonotype turned up a few times. J is TRBJ1-1 and V is TRBV29-1; a weak D match, TRBD1 (6 bases). This CDR3 is 13 amino acids long. CDR1 and CDR2 (germline): SQVTM, ANQGSEA. Trimming removed 2 bases at V and 4 bases at J, with 11 bases between. The CDR3 coding sequence is TGCAGCGTTGAAAGAGGGGGTGGCACTGAAGCTTTCTTT. Encoded protein: CSVERGGGTEAFF.

The rearrangement joins TRBV6-4 to TRBJ1-2, with D maybe TRBD1 (5 bases). CDR3 size: 13 residues. Germline V gene data show CDR1 as MRHNA and CDR2 as SNTAGT. V dropped 2 bases and J dropped 7 bases, with 11 bases sitting between them. The CDR3 DNA sequence: TGTGCCAGCAGTGACGGGGGATTTCGTGGCTACACCTTC. It is translated as CASSDGGFRGYTF.